This T cell receptor (beta chain) was sequenced for a study of cytomegalovirus exposure and HLA in healthy donors. Study details: Earlier work reported 117 million unique TCR beta sequences from about 180 million T cells.

Details on this clone: Its antigen is still unknown.

The junction had 4 bases not matched to a gene; V was cut back by 7 bases and J by 3 bases. The V gene's germline CDR1 is MNHEY and CDR2 SVGAGI. CDR3 length: 13 residues. Amplification used 60 Vbeta primers and 13 Jbeta primers. Only in-frame clones appear in the TCRdb table, and some are missing; sequencing was by immunoSEQ multiplex PCR. The table shows approximately 120,000 clones, with roughly 85% occurring only once. Points from the study as a whole: The study put under 200 TCR beta chains on its list as cytomegalovirus-associated. Previous analysis showed most TCR beta V segments were productive about 87% or about 30% of the time.

This TCR was sampled from a woman aged 25-40 years in good health and CMV-seropositive. The V call is TRBV6-5, the J call TRBJ2-7, with 9 positions matching TRBD2. Source material: PBMCs. This CDR3 reads CASKQAGGYEQYF. The CDR3 bases are TGTGCCAGCAAGCAAGCGGGGGGCTACGAGCAGTACTTC.